The T cell receptor (beta chain) under discussion was sequenced for a study of cytomegalovirus exposure and HLA in healthy donors. PCR involved 60 Vbeta and 13 Jbeta primers. Assay: immunoSEQ multiplex PCR; the TCRdb copy retains only in-frame clones and omits some. The sample holds just over 150,000 clones, roughly 73% seen once. With V trimmed by 5 bases and J by 1 base, 4 bases remained unmatched. The CDR3 runs 14 residues. Germline V lookup: CDR1 LNHDA, CDR2 SQIVND (reference sequence). Sequencing input: PBMCs. The TCR originated in a woman between 25 and 40 years old in good health and CMV-seronegative. The rearrangement joins TRBV19 to TRBJ1-1; 7 nucleotides line up with TRBD1. The CDR3 DNA sequence: TGTGCCAGTAGTCAGGGGGGACAGAACACTGAAGCTTTCTTT. It is translated as CASSQGGQNTEAFF.